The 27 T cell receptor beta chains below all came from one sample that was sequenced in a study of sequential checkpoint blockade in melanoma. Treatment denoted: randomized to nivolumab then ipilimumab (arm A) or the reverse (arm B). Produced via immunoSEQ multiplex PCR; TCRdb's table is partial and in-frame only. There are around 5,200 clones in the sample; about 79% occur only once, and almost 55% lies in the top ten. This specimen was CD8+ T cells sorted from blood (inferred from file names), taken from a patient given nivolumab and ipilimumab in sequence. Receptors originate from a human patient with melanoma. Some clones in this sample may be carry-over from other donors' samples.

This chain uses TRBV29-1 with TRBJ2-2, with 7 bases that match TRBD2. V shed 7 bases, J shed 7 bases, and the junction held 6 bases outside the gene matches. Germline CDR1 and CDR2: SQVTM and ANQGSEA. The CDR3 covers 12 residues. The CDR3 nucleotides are TGCAGCGCGAGCCCGGGAGGCGGGGAGCTGTTTTTT. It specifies CSASPGGGELFF.

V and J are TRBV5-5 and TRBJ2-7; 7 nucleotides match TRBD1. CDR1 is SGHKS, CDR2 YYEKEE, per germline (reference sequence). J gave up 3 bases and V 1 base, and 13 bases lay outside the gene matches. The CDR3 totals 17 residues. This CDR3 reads CASSLNGLGQIDYEQYF. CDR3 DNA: TGTGCCAGCAGCTTGAACGGTTTGGGACAGATAGACTACGAGCAGTACTTC. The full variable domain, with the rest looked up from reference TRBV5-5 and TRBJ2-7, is DAGVTQSPTHLIKTRGQQVTLRCSPISGHKSVSWYQQVLGQGPQFIFQYYEKEERGRGNFPDRFSARQFPNYSSELNVNALLLGDSALYLCASSLNGLGQIDYEQYFGPGTRLTVT.

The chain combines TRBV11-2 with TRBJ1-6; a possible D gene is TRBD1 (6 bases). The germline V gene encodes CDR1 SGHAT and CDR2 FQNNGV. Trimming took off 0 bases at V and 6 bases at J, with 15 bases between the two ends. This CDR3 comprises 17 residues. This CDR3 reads CASSLERGTVSNSPLHF. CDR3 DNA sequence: TGTGCCAGCAGCTTAGAAAGGGGGACGGTTTCTAATTCACCCCTCCACTTT.

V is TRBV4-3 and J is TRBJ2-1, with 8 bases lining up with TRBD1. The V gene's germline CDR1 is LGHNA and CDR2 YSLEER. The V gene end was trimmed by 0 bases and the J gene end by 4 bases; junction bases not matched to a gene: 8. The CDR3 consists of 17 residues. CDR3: CASSQDIGQGFYNEQFF. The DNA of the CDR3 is TGCGCCAGCAGCCAAGATATCGGACAGGGATTTTACAATGAGCAGTTCTTC.

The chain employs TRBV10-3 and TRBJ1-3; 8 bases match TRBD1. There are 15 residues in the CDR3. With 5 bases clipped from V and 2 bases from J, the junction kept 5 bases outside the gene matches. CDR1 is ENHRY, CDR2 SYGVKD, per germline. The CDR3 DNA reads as TGTGCCATCAGTCCGGACAGGGAGGCTGGAAACACCATATATTTT. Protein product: CAISPDREAGNTIYF.

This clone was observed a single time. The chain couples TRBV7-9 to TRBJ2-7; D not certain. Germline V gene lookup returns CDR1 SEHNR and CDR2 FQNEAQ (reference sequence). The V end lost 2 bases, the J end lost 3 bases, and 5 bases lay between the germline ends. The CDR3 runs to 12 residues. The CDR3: CASSLSGYEQYF. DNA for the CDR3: TGTGCCAGCAGCTTATCGGGCTACGAGCAGTACTTC.

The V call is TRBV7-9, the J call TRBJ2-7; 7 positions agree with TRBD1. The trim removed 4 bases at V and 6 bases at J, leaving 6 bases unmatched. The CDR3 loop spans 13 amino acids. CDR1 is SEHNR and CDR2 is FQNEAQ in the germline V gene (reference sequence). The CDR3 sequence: CASSSQTGLEQYF. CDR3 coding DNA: TGTGCCAGCAGCTCCCAGACAGGGCTCGAGCAGTACTTC.

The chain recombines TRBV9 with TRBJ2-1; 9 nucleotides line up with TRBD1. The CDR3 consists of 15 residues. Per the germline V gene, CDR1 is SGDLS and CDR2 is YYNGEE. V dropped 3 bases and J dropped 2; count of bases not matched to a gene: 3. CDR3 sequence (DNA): TGTGCCAGCAGCGGAAGACAGGGGGCCTACAATGAGCAGTTCTTC. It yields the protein CASSGRQGAYNEQFF.

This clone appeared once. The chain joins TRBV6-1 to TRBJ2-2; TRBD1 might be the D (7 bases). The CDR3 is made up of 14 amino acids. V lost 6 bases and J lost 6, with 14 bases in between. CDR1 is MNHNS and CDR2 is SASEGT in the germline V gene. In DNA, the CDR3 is TGTGCCAGCAGGAACGACAGGGAGGCCGGGGAGCTGTTTTTT. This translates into CASRNDREAGELFF.

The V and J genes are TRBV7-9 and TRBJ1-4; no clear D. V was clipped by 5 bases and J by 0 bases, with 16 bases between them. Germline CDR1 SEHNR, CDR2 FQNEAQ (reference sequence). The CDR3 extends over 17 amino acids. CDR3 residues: CASSPRHISATNEKLFF. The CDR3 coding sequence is TGTGCCAGCAGCCCGAGACACATTTCAGCAACTAATGAAAAACTGTTTTTT.

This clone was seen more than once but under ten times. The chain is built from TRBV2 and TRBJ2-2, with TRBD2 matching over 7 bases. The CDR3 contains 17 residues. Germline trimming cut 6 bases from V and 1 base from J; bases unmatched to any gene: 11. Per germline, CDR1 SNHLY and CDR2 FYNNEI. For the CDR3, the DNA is TGTGCCAGCAGGCCTAGAGGGCTAGCGGAGAACACCGGGGAGCTGTTTTTT. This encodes CASRPRGLAENTGELFF.

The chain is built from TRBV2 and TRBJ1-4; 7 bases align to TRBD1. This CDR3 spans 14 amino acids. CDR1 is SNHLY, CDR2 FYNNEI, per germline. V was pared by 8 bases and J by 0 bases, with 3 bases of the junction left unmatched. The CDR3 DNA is TGTGCCAGCGATGGGACAGCAACTAATGAAAAACTGTTTTTT. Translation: CASDGTATNEKLFF.

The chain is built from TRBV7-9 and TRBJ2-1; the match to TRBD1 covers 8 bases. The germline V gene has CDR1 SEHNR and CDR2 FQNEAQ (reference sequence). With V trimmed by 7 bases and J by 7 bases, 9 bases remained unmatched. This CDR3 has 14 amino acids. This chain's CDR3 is CASNDRGWGNEQFF. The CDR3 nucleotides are TGTGCCAGCAACGACAGGGGATGGGGAAATGAGCAGTTCTTC. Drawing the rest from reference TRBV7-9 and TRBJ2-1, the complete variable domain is DTGVSQNPRHKITKRGQNVTFRCDPISEHNRLYWYRQTLGQGPEFLTYFQNEAQLEKSRLLSDRFSAERPKGSFSTLEIQRTEQGDSAMYLCASNDRGWGNEQFFGPGTRLTVL.

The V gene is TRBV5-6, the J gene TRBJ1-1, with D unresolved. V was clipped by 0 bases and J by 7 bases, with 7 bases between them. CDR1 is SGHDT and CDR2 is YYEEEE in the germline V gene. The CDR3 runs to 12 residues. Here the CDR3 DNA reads TGTGCCAGCAGCTTGGGAGATTTTGAAGCTTTCTTT. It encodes CASSLGDFEAFF.

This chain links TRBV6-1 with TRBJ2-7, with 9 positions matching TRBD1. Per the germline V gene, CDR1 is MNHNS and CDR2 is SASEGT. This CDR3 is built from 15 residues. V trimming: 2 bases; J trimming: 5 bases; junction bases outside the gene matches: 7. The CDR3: CASSENRGQGDEQYF. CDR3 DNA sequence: TGTGCCAGCAGTGAAAATAGGGGACAGGGCGACGAGCAGTACTTC.

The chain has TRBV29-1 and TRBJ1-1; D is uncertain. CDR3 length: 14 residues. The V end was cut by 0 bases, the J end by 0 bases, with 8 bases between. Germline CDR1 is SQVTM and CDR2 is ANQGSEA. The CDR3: CSVEDGQVNTEAFF. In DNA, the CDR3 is TGCAGCGTTGAAGATGGTCAGGTGAACACTGAAGCTTTCTTT.

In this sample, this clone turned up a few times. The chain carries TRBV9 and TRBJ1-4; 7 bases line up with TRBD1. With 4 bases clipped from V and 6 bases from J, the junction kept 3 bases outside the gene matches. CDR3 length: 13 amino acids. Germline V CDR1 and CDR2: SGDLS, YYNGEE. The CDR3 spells CASSPGTDEKLFF. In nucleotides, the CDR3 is TGTGCCAGCAGCCCCGGGACAGATGAAAAACTGTTTTTT.

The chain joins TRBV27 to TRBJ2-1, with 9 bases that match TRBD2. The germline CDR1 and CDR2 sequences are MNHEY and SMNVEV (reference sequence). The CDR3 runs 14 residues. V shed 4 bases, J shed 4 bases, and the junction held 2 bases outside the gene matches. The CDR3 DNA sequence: TGTGCCAGCAGTTCGACTAGCGGATACAATGAGCAGTTCTTC. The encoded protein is CASSSTSGYNEQFF.

In DNA, the CDR3 is TGTGCCAGCAGCGTAGATAGGGGCCCCTACAATGAGCAGTTCTTC. Its protein product is CASSVDRGPYNEQFF. V usage is TRBV9 and J usage is TRBJ2-1; D might be TRBD1 (5 bases). The CDR3 runs 15 residues. From germline, CDR1 is SGDLS and CDR2 YYNGEE. The V and J ends lost 0 bases and 2 bases respectively, with 9 bases between them.

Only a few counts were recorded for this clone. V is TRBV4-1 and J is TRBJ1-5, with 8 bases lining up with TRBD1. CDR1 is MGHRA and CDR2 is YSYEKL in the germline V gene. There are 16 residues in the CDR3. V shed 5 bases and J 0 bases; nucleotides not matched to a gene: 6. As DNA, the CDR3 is TGCGCCAGCAGCAAAGGCGACAGGGGTAGCAATCAGCCCCAGCATTTT. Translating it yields CASSKGDRGSNQPQHF.

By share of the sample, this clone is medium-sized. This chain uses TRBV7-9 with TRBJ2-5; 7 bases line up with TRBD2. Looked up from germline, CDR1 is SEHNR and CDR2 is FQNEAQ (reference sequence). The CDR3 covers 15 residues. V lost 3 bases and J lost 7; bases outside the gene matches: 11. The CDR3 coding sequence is TGTGCCAGCAGCTTTAGGGACTACGGAAGTGCGACCCAGTACTTC. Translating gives CASSFRDYGSATQYF.

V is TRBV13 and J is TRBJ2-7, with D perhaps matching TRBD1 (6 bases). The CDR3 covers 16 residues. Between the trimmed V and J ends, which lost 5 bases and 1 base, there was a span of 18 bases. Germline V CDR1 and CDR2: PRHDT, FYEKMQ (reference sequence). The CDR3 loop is CASSQRTANLSYEQYF. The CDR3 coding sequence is TGTGCCAGCAGCCAACGGACAGCAAATCTATCCTACGAGCAGTACTTC.

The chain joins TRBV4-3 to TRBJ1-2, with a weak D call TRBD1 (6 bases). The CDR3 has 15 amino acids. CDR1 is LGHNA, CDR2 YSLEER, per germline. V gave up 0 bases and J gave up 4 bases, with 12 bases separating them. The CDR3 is CASSQDRGRGYGYTF. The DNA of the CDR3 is TGCGCCAGCAGCCAAGATCGGGGCAGGGGCTATGGCTACACCTTC.

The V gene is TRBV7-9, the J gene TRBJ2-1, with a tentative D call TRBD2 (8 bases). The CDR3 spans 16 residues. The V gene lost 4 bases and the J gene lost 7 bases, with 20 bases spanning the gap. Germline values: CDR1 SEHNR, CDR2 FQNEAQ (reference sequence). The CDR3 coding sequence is TGTGCCAGCAGCTCGGGGGGGACAGTCCTACCGAATGAGCAGTTCTTC. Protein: CASSSGGTVLPNEQFF.

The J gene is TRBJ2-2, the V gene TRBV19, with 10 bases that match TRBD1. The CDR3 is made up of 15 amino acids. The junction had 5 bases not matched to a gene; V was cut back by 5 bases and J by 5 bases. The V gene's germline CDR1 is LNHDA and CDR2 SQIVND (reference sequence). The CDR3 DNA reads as TGTGCCAGTAGTTACAGGACAGGGGGAACCGGGGAGCTGTTTTTT. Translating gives CASSYRTGGTGELFF.

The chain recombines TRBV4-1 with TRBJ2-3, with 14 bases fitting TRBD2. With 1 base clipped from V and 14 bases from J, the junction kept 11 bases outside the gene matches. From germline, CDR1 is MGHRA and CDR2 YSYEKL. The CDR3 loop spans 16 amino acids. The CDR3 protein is CASSQGLAGGPSSVYF. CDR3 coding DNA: TGCGCCAGCAGCCAAGGACTAGCGGGGGGGCCTAGTTCGGTGTATTTT.

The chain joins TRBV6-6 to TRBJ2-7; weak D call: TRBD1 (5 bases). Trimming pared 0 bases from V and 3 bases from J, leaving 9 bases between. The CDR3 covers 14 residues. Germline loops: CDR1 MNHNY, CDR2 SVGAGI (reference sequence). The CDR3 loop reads CASSYSETDYEQYF. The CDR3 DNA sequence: TGTGCCAGCAGTTACTCGGAGACAGACTACGAGCAGTACTTC.